This T cell receptor (beta chain) stems from a study of human thymus T cells (dated by TCRdb to the early 2020s). About the study as a whole: The study characterized TCR alpha and beta repertoires from under 10 infant thymus samples and a few related peripheral blood samples. The infant donors were roughly 7 to 250 days old, and the cohort included six or seven males and two females. General conclusions and limits of the study: According to the related research, thymic TCR repertoires were highly overlapping among unrelated individuals. Thymus samples yielded on average roughly 800,000 unique TCRB clonotypes, compared with 80,000 to 85,000 from blood samples. Biased V and J gene segment usage appeared to be present in both thymic and peripheral blood repertoires.

The CDR3 runs 16 amino acids, cysteine and phenylalanine included. Here the CDR3 DNA is all that survives: 48 bases in frame from base 1. Between the V and J ends, shortened by 4 bases and 0 bases respectively, the junction contains 16 bases. The germline V gene supplies CDR1 SGHDN and CDR2 FVKESK. Turning to this clone: No cognate antigen has been identified for it. No base-level quality is on record; no much larger clone is a single base apart.

TCRB and TCRAD loci were amplified from a standardized quantity of quality-controlled genomic DNA using the immunoSEQ multiplex PCR assay. The V(D)J region was spanned by amplicons of a length sufficient to cover the CDR3 and to identify V and J genes. Amplicon sequencing was performed on an Illumina platform through the commercial immunoSEQ service. The paper's data handling went like this. Primer bias and sequencing errors were corrected as previously described, and TCRAD and TCRB were defined on the basis of the IMGT database. Analysis of the repertoires was done with immunoSEQ Analyzer 3.0 and VDJTools and included basic statistics, V/J segment usage, diversity estimates, rarefaction and pairwise overlap. Diversity was estimated with Chao1, ChaoE, Efron-Thisted, Shannon and inverse Simpson indices, and also on datasets down-sampled to the smallest sample. Repertoire overlap was assessed by strict matching of CDR3 nucleotide sequence, V gene and J gene, and clustering was done by Jaccard-based multidimensional scaling. Here the immuneACCESS table is served through TCRdb, limited to in-frame sequences with V and J called. Missing clones are a known gap in these copies; in checked studies unresolved V genes cover under half, and the rest lacks a known reason. The DNA gave D and trimming, while V, J and clone size come from that table. In all, the sample holds 120,000 or so clones, and over 85% of those were seen once. The top ten clones comprise around 0.024% of the sample.

Thymus tissue was obtained as surgical resects removed during corrective cardiac surgery. The donors were immunologically healthy infants in Finland who had open corrective cardiac surgery for congenital heart defects. After being mechanically released from the tissue, thymocytes were kept at -70 degrees C in pellets of about 9.5-30 million cells. A QIAsymphony instrument was used to extract genomic DNA from frozen cell pellets. Recombination joined TRBV14 with TRBJ2-7; the D gene cannot be resolved beyond TRBD1 or TRBD2, each matching 6 bases. This clonotype was obtained from a boy under two years old with a congenital heart defect but otherwise immunologically healthy. The sequencing sample was made of thymus tissue. CDR3 reads: CASSLGGGLASYEQYF. DNA sequence: TGTGCCAGCAGCCTCGGAGGGGGGTTAGCCTCCTACGAGCAGTACTTC. Outside the CDR3, residues come from the reference TRBV14 and TRBJ2-7 proteins, so the full variable domain is: EAGVTQFPSHSVIEKGQTVTLRCDPISGHDNLYWYRRVMGKEIKFLLHFVKESKQDESGMPNNRFLAERTGGTYSTLKVQPAELEDSGVYFCASSLGGGLASYEQYFGPGTRLTVT.